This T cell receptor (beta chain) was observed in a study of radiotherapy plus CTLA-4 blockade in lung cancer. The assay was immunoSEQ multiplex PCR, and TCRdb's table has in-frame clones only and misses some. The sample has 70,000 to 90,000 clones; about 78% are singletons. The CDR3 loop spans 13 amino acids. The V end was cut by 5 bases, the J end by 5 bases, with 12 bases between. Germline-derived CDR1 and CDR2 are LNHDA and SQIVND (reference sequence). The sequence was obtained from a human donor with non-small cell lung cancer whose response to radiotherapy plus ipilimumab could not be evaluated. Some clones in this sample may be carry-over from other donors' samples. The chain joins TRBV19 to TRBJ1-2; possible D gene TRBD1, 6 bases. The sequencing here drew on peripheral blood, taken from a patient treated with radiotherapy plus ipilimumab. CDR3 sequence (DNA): TGTGCCAGTAGTCCAGACAGGATTTATGGCTACACCTTC. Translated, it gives CASSPDRIYGYTF.